One and the same sample provided the 25 T cell receptor beta chains below, sequenced in a study of pediatric ulcerative colitis. Profiling relied on immunoSEQ multiplex PCR, and the TCRdb table lists in-frame clones only, not all of them. Of approximately 9,000 clones in the sample, over 70% were seen once. Sequenced sample: blood. These receptors were collected from a girl between 10 and 17 years old with moderate ulcerative colitis.

The genes are TRBV5-1 and TRBJ2-1; D is undetermined. Germline V lookup: CDR1 SGHRS, CDR2 YFSETQ. V lost 0 bases and J 4 bases, leaving 5 bases between the germline ends. CDR3 length: 13 residues. This CDR3 reads CASSLELYNEQFF. CDR3 nucleotide sequence: TGCGCCAGCAGCTTGGAACTTTACAATGAGCAGTTCTTC.

V gene TRBV30 combines with J gene TRBJ2-3, with TRBD2 identical over 7 bases. V was pared by 1 base and J by 2 bases, with 15 bases of the junction left unmatched. The CDR3 runs 18 residues. Germline lookup yields CDR1 GTSNPN and CDR2 SVGIG (reference sequence). CDR3 sequence (DNA): TGTGCCTGGAGTGCGTCTCTTAGCGGGCGAGACTACACAGATACGCAGTATTTT. Amino acid sequence: CAWSASLSGRDYTDTQYF.

The rearrangement uses TRBV6-1 and TRBJ2-7; D tentatively fits TRBD1 or TRBD2 (5 bases each). The V gene's germline CDR1 is MNHNS and CDR2 SASEGT. The CDR3 runs to 11 residues. The V end lost 5 bases, the J end lost 5 bases, and 7 bases lay between the germline ends. CDR3 protein: CASSRGDEQYF. The CDR3 DNA follows: TGTGCCAGCAGTCGAGGGGACGAGCAGTACTTC.

The chain carries TRBV28 and TRBJ2-3; D tentatively reads TRBD1 or TRBD2 (5 bases each). Per germline, CDR1 MDHEN and CDR2 SYDVKM. The V end was cut by 6 bases, the J end by 2 bases, with 21 bases between. The CDR3 has 17 amino acids. The CDR3 protein is CASSPPPLGAPTDTQYF. As DNA, the CDR3 is TGTGCCAGCAGCCCGCCCCCACTCGGGGCCCCCACAGATACGCAGTATTTT.

The chain is built from TRBV2 and TRBJ2-7; D remains ambiguous. Trimming left V 6 bases short and J 5 bases short, with 5 bases between. The CDR3 has 10 amino acids. Germline loops: CDR1 SNHLY, CDR2 FYNNEI. The CDR3 region has the DNA TGTGCCAGCAGCTTCCACGAGCAGTACTTC. Amino acid sequence: CASSFHEQYF.

CDR3: CATSRDRVNYGYTF. The CDR3 coding sequence is TGTGCCACCAGCAGAGATAGAGTTAACTATGGCTACACCTTC. This chain joins TRBV15 and TRBJ1-2; no reliable D call. CDR1 and CDR2 (germline): LNHNV, YYDKDF (reference sequence). The CDR3 totals 14 residues. V was pared by 0 bases and J by 1 base, with 6 bases between.

The V call is TRBV29-1, the J call TRBJ2-7; 11 bases fit TRBD2. The CDR3 has 14 residues. The V gene's germline CDR1 is SQVTM and CDR2 ANQGSEA. With 6 bases clipped from V and 2 bases from J, the junction kept 6 bases outside the gene matches. This CDR3 is CSVVGLADPYEQYF. CDR3 DNA: TGCAGCGTGGTGGGACTAGCGGACCCCTACGAGCAGTACTTC.

The J gene is TRBJ1-1, the V gene TRBV10-3; D remains ambiguous. V lost 0 bases, J lost 1 base, and 9 bases lay in between. Germline CDR1 ENHRY, CDR2 SYGVKD. The CDR3 runs to 15 residues. This CDR3 is CAISESVLKNTEAFF. The CDR3 DNA is TGTGCCATCAGTGAGTCGGTTCTAAAGAACACTGAAGCTTTCTTT.

The V call is TRBV6-1, the J call TRBJ2-7, with 8 nucleotides matching TRBD1. Germline CDR1 MNHNS, CDR2 SASEGT. Germline trimming cut 7 bases from V and 2 bases from J; bases unmatched to any gene: 10. CDR3 size: 15 residues. This chain's CDR3 is CASKTEEQGAYEQYF. CDR3 sequence (DNA): TGTGCCAGCAAAACAGAAGAACAGGGGGCCTACGAGCAGTACTTC.

The chain has TRBV15 and TRBJ2-5; 10 nucleotides line up with TRBD2. The CDR3 has 15 residues. After removal of 6 bases from V and 1 base from J, the junction contained 5 bases not matched to a gene. CDR1 is LNHNV and CDR2 is YYDKDF in the germline V gene (reference sequence). The CDR3 here is CATSRRTSGQETQYF. CDR3 DNA: TGTGCCACCAGTCGGAGGACTAGCGGCCAAGAGACCCAGTACTTC.

The chain is built from TRBV5-1 and TRBJ2-7; 10 bases fit TRBD2. Germline V lookup: CDR1 SGHRS, CDR2 YFSETQ. V lost 4 bases, J lost 4 bases, and 11 bases stayed unmatched. The CDR3 is 16 amino acids. In DNA form, the CDR3 reads TGCGCCAGCAGCCCCTTGTCTAGCGGGAGTGCGTACGAGCAGTACTTC. Protein: CASSPLSSGSAYEQYF.

This chain uses TRBV4-2 with TRBJ2-5, with D uncertain. CDR3 length equals 15 residues. Trimming left V 4 bases short and J 0 bases short, with 12 bases between. CDR1 is LGHNA and CDR2 is YNFKEQ in the germline V gene. CDR3 residues: CASSLRGRDQETQYF. The CDR3 nucleotides read TGTGCCAGCAGCCTTAGAGGAAGGGACCAAGAGACCCAGTACTTC.

The rearrangement links TRBV19 to TRBJ2-1; 7 nucleotides align to TRBD1. This CDR3 is built from 15 residues. J lost 2 bases, V lost 4 bases, and 5 bases had no gene match. Germline CDR1 and CDR2: LNHDA and SQIVND (reference sequence). Here the CDR3 reads CASSTDRRPYNEQFF. CDR3 nucleotide sequence: TGTGCCAGTAGTACGGACAGGAGACCCTACAATGAGCAGTTCTTC.

The chain joins TRBV9 to TRBJ2-1; D is undetermined. The CDR3 is made up of 15 amino acids. V lost 6 bases and J lost 0, with 13 bases in between. Germline CDR1 SGDLS, CDR2 YYNGEE. As DNA, the CDR3 is TGTGCCAGCACTTCAGACATTAACTCCTACAATGAGCAGTTCTTC. Protein product: CASTSDINSYNEQFF.

The J gene is TRBJ1-5, the V gene TRBV19, with D unresolved. CDR1 and CDR2 from the germline V gene are LNHDA and SQIVND (reference sequence). The CDR3 loop spans 12 amino acids. V gave up 3 bases and J gave up 6 bases, with 6 bases separating them. The CDR3 spells CASSIGGQPQHF. The DNA of the CDR3 is TGTGCCAGTAGTATCGGCGGTCAGCCCCAGCATTTT.

The sample holds one count of this clone. The CDR3 DNA reads TGTGCCATCAACAGATTTAACGAATCCTACGAGCAGTACTTC. Protein sequence: CAINRFNESYEQYF. The V and J genes are TRBV9 and TRBJ2-7, with D unclear. V dropped 9 bases and J dropped 1 base, with 17 bases sitting between them. CDR3 length: 14 residues. Per germline, CDR1 SGDLS and CDR2 YYNGEE.

The chain recombines TRBV18 with TRBJ1-2; 7 bases are a match to TRBD1. The germline V gene has CDR1 KGHSH and CDR2 LQKENI. V was clipped by 6 bases and J by 2 bases; unmatched bases: 3. The CDR3 length is 13 residues. CDR3 in amino acids: CASSEQGNYGYTF. The CDR3 DNA is TGTGCCAGCTCCGAACAGGGGAACTATGGCTACACCTTC.

The J gene is TRBJ2-6, the V gene TRBV6-1; no clear D. Trimming shortened V by 1 base and J by 0 bases, and 4 bases separated the two germline ends. The CDR3 consists of 15 residues. Germline V gene sequence: CDR1 MNHNS, CDR2 SASEGT. The CDR3 nucleotides are TGTGCCAGCAGTGAAGACAGCTCTGGGGCCAACGTCCTGACTTTC. This sequence encodes CASSEDSSGANVLTF.

The rearrangement uses TRBV9 and TRBJ2-1; a possible D gene is TRBD1 (5 bases). CDR1 SGDLS and CDR2 YYNGEE come from the germline V gene. The CDR3 extends over 13 amino acids. V gave up 0 bases and J gave up 9 bases, with 10 bases separating them. CDR3 loop: CASSVGGAPEQFF. In DNA form, the CDR3 reads TGTGCCAGCAGCGTAGGTGGGGCCCCTGAGCAGTTCTTC.

This chain uses TRBV10-3 with TRBJ2-2, with 8 bases that match TRBD1. V shed 5 bases and J 6 bases; nucleotides not matched to a gene: 8. The CDR3 contains 15 residues. CDR1 is ENHRY and CDR2 is SYGVKD in the germline V gene. CDR3 bases: TGTGCCATCAGTTCGGACAGGGAGTTTTCCGGGGAGCTGTTTTTT. Its translation is CAISSDREFSGELFF.

J is TRBJ1-2 and V is TRBV21-1; the D call in the table, TRBD1, was not verified against the DNA. TRBV21-1 is labeled a pseudogene. The CDR3 spans 14 residues. Written as DNA, the CDR3 is TGTGCCAGCCCTCAGACAGGGGAGGACTATGGCTACACCTTC. Translation: CASPQTGEDYGYTF.

This chain joins TRBV2 and TRBJ1-6, with unresolved D. This CDR3 is 15 amino acids long. Germline V gene lookup returns CDR1 SNHLY and CDR2 FYNNEI. Deletions cut 5 bases from V and 8 bases from J, with 16 bases between. This CDR3 is CASSRTWGLDSPLHF. The DNA for the CDR3 is TGTGCCAGCAGTCGCACTTGGGGTCTTGATTCACCCCTCCACTTT.

This chain uses TRBV6-1 with TRBJ1-5; D uncertain. This CDR3 comprises 14 residues. Looked up from germline, CDR1 is MNHNS and CDR2 is SASEGT. The V and J ends lost 4 bases and 5 bases respectively, with 12 bases between them. As DNA, the CDR3 is TGTGCCAGCAGTGCCGCCAATGCCCATCAGCCCCAGCATTTT. This sequence encodes CASSAANAHQPQHF.

This clone was picked up one time. The chain links TRBV15 to TRBJ1-5; 7 positions agree with TRBD1. V dropped 3 bases and J dropped 4; count of bases not matched to a gene: 6. CDR1 and CDR2 (germline): LNHNV, YYDKDF (reference sequence). The CDR3 length is 15 residues. In DNA form, the CDR3 reads TGTGCCACCAGCAGCCGGGACAGACCTAATCAGCCCCAGCATTTT. Amino acid sequence: CATSSRDRPNQPQHF.

The chain recombines TRBV5-1 with TRBJ2-3; D perhaps matches TRBD2 (7 bases). The CDR3 is made up of 15 amino acids. With 6 bases removed from V and 3 bases from J, the gap between germline ends came to 17 bases. Looked up from germline, CDR1 is SGHRS and CDR2 is YFSETQ. Here the CDR3 DNA reads TGCGCCAGCAAAACGGGGGGCGTTATTACAGATACGCAGTATTTT. Translation: CASKTGGVITDTQYF.